This TCR beta chain was profiled in a study of blood T cell repertoires in COVID-19. Produced via immunoSEQ multiplex PCR; TCRdb's table is partial and in-frame only. This sample yields about 190,000 clones, of which around nine tenths are seen a single time; 5.5% to 7% belongs to the top ten. This CDR3 is built from 17 residues. The V and J ends lost 2 bases and 3 bases, in that order; junction bases with no gene match: 9. Germline lookup yields CDR1 MDHEN and CDR2 SYDVKM. The sequencing sample was made of peripheral blood. The chain couples TRBV28 to TRBJ2-2; TRBD2 matches at 7 bases. The receptor was isolated from a woman in her 40s who had recovered from COVID-19. The CDR3 region is CASSLIGGREYTGELFF. The CDR3 DNA sequence: TGTGCCAGCAGTTTAATTGGTGGGAGGGAGTACACCGGGGAGCTGTTTTTT.